The rows below give T cell receptor beta chains drawn from one sample of a study of vaccination and CD4 T cells after COVID-19. TCRdb passed the PCR reads through MiXCR, listing each CDR3 protein once. The data contain about 13,000 distinct CDR3 sequences, over 45% of them singletons. Antigen specificity for these receptors is unknown. The sequencing input was CD4+ T cells from blood, cultured in vitro. Receptors were obtained from a human donor who had recovered from COVID-19. Both conserved end residues are part of each CDR3. A D gene is named only where the DNA matches it firmly. The size of a clone is reported for some rows only, either as once, few or many, or as a class for expanded clones.

D: -; J: TRBJ2-3; V: TRBV6-5; size: -; CDR3: CASSYPNEDTQYF; DNA: TGTGCCAGCAGTTACCCGAACGAGGATACGCAGTATTTT
D: -; J: TRBJ2-3; V: TRBV5-5; size: -; CDR3: CASSPVGHTDTQYF; DNA: TGTGCCAGCAGCCCCGTGGGACACACAGATACGCAGTATTTT
D: -; J: TRBJ2-2; V: TRBV24-1; size: few; CDR3: CATEEGNTGELFF; DNA: TGTGCCACGGAGGAAGGGAACACCGGGGAGCTGTTTTTT
D: -; J: TRBJ1-6; V: TRBV25-1; size: once; CDR3: CASRNDYNSPLHF; DNA: TGTGCCAGTAGGAATGACTATAATTCACCCCTCCACTTT
D: -; J: TRBJ2-3; V: TRBV10-1; size: few; CDR3: CASSEGLEASTDTQYF; DNA: TGCGCCAGCAGTGAGGGTCTAGAGGCAAGCACAGATACGCAGTATTTT
D: -; J: TRBJ2-2; V: TRBV7-9; size: -; CDR3: CASSLKPRLSRGELFF; DNA: TGTGCCAGCAGCTTAAAGCCGCGGCTAAGTCGGGGGGAGCTGTTTTTT
D: -; J: TRBJ2-7; V: TRBV9; size: -; CDR3: CASSVDSGSSYEQYF; DNA: TGTGCCAGCAGCGTAGACTCGGGGTCCTCCTACGAGCAGTACTTC
D: -; J: TRBJ1-5; V: TRBV25-1; size: -; CDR3: CASSGVGGQPQHF; DNA: TGTGCCAGCAGTGGGGTAGGGGGGCAGCCCCAGCATTTT
D: -; J: TRBJ1-4; V: TRBV7-9; size: -; CDR3: CASSLAPGINEKLFF; DNA: TGTGCCAGCAGCTTAGCGCCAGGGATTAATGAAAAACTGTTTTTT
D: TRBD1; J: TRBJ2-7; V: TRBV7-7; size: -; CDR3: CASSRTGDYEQYF; DNA: TGTGCCAGCAGCCGGACAGGGGACTACGAGCAGTACTTC
D: -; J: TRBJ2-5; V: TRBV29-1; size: -; CDR3: CSVEAETQYF; DNA: TGCAGCGTTGAGGCAGAGACCCAGTACTTC
D: -; J: TRBJ1-4; V: TRBV6-1; size: -; CDR3: CASSGLEDEKLFF; DNA: TGTGCCAGCTCCGGCTTAGAGGATGAAAAACTGTTTTTT
D: -; J: TRBJ1-5; V: TRBV10-3; size: few; CDR3: CAIRAGQNQPQHF; DNA: TGTGCCATCAGGGCAGGGCAAAATCAGCCCCAGCATTTT
D: -; J: TRBJ1-6; V: TRBV27; size: -; CDR3: CASSLEGWSPLHF; DNA: TGTGCCAGCAGTTTAGAGGGGTGGTCACCCCTCCACTTT
D: -; J: TRBJ1-1; V: TRBV7-9; size: -; CDR3: CASSSFTWGVEKTEAFF; DNA: TGTGCCAGCAGCTCATTCACTTGGGGGGTGGAGAAAACTGAAGCTTTCTTT
D: -; J: TRBJ2-6; V: TRBV10-3; size: -; CDR3: CAISESNRLSGANVLTF; DNA: TGTGCCATCAGTGAGTCGAATCGGCTCTCTGGGGCCAACGTCCTGACTTTC
D: TRBD1; J: TRBJ1-1; V: TRBV6-1; size: few; CDR3: CASRTGIKAFF; DNA: TGTGCCAGCAGGACAGGGATTAAAGCTTTCTTT
D: TRBD1; J: TRBJ2-1; V: TRBV7-9; size: -; CDR3: CASSLRGQGHRAYNEQFF; DNA: TGTGCCAGCAGCTTAAGGGGACAGGGACATCGCGCCTACAATGAGCAGTTCTTC
D: TRBD1; J: TRBJ1-6; V: TRBV7-2; size: -; CDR3: CASSFGQAPKTLHF; DNA: TGTGCCAGCAGCTTTGGACAGGCGCCTAAAACCCTCCACTTT
D: TRBD1; J: TRBJ1-4; V: TRBV7-2; size: -; CDR3: CASSFRGGNEKLFF; DNA: TGTGCCAGCAGCTTCAGGGGGGGAAACGAAAAACTGTTTTTT
D: -; J: TRBJ1-5; V: TRBV5-1; size: once; CDR3: CASRPEYSPNQPQHF; DNA: TGCGCCAGCAGACCAGAGTACTCACCGAATCAGCCCCAGCATTTT
D: -; J: TRBJ1-2; V: TRBV9; size: -; CDR3: CASSEAVGTSYGYTF; DNA: TGTGCCAGCAGCGAGGCAGTGGGGACGAGTTATGGCTACACCTTC
D: TRBD1; J: TRBJ1-2; V: TRBV6-1; size: -; CDR3: CASRQGRQIYGYTF; DNA: TGTGCCAGTAGACAGGGGAGACAGATCTATGGCTACACCTTC
D: TRBD1; J: TRBJ2-7; V: TRBV7-8; size: -; CDR3: CASSVPGQGRDEQYF; DNA: TGTGCCAGCAGCGTCCCGGGACAGGGTCGGGACGAGCAGTACTTC
D: -; J: TRBJ1-2; V: TRBV3-1; size: -; CDR3: CASSQDEGIGYTF; DNA: TGTGCCAGCAGCCAAGATGAAGGGATCGGCTACACCTTC
D: TRBD2; J: TRBJ2-2; V: TRBV12-3/TRBV12-4; size: -; CDR3: CASSLGGGAGGELFF; DNA: TGTGCCAGCAGTCTCGGCGGGGGGGCCGGCGGGGAGCTGTTTTTT
D: TRBD2; J: TRBJ2-7; V: TRBV7-2; size: -; CDR3: CASSSRTSGSLGEQYF; DNA: TGTGCCAGCAGCTCTCGGACTAGCGGGAGCCTTGGCGAGCAGTACTTC
D: -; J: TRBJ2-5; V: TRBV7-2; size: -; CDR3: CASSFGRETQYF; DNA: TGTGCCAGCAGCTTCGGCCGCGAGACCCAGTACTTC
D: TRBD1; J: TRBJ1-3; V: TRBV27; size: -; CDR3: CASSLSSGQGGNTIYF; DNA: TGTGCCAGCAGTTTATCGAGCGGACAGGGTGGAAACACCATATATTTT